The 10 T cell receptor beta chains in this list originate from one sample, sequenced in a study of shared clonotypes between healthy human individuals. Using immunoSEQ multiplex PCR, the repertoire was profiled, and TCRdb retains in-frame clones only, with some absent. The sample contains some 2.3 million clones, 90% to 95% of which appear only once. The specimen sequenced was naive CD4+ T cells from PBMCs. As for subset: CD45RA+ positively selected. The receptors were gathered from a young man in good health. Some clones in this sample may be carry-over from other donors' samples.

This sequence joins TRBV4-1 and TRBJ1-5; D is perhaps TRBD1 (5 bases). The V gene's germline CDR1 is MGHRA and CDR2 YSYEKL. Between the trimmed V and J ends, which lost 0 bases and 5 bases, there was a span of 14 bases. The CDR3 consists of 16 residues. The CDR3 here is CASSQDSAGHYQPQHF. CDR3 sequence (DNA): TGCGCCAGCAGCCAAGATAGCGCAGGGCACTATCAGCCCCAGCATTTT.

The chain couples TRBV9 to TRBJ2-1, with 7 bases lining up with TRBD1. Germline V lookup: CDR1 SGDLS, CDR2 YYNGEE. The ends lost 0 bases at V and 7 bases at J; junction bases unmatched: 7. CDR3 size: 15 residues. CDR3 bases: TGTGCCAGCAGCGTAGGTGTGGGACAGCTTAATGAGCAGTTCTTC. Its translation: CASSVGVGQLNEQFF.

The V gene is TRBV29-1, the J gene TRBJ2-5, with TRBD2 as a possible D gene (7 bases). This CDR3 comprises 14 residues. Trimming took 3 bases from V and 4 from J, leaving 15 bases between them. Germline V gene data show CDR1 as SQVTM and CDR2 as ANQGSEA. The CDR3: CSVDTGGLGETQYF. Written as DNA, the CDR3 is TGCAGCGTTGATACCGGGGGGCTAGGAGAGACCCAGTACTTC. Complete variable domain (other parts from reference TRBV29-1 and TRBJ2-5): SAVISQKPSRDICQRGTSLTIQCQVDSQVTMMFWYRQQPGQSLTLIATANQGSEATYESGFVIDKFPISRPNLTFSTLTVSNMSPEDSSIYLCSVDTGGLGETQYFGPGTRLLVL.

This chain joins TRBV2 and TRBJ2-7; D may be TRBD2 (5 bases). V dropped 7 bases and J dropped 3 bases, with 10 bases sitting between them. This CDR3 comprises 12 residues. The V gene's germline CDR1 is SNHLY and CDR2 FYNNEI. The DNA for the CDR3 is TGTGCCAGCAAAACGGGATTCTACGAGCAGTACTTC. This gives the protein CASKTGFYEQYF.

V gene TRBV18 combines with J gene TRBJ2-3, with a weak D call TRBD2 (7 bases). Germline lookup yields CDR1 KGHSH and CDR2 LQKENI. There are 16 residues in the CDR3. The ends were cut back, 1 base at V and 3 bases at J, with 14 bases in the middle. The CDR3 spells CASSPRGGATTDTQYF. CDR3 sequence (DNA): TGTGCCAGCTCACCACGGGGGGGGGCAACGACAGATACGCAGTATTTT.

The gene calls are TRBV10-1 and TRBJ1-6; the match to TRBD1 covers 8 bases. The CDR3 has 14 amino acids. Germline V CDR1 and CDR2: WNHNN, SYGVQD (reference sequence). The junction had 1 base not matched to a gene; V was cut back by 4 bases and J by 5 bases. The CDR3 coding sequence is TGCGCCAGCAGTGCACAGGGGGATAATTCACCCCTCCACTTT. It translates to CASSAQGDNSPLHF.

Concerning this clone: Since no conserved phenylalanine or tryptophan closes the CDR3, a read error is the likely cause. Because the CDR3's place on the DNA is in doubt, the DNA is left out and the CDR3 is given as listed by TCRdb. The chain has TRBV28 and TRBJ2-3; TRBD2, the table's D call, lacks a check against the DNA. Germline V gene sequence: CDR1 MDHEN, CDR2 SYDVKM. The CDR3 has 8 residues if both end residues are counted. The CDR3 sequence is CASSLAEG.

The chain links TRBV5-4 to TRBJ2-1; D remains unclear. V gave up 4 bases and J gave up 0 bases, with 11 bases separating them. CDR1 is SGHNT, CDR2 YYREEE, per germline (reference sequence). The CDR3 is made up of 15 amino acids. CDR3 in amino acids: CASSETKSSYNEQFF. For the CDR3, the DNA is TGTGCCAGCAGCGAGACAAAAAGCTCCTACAATGAGCAGTTCTTC.

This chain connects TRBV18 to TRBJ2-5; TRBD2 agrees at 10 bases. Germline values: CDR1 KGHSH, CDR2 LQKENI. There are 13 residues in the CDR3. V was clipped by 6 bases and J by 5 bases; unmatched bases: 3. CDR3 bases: TGTGCCAGCTCGCTGGGACTAGCGGAGACCCAGTACTTC. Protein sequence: CASSLGLAETQYF.

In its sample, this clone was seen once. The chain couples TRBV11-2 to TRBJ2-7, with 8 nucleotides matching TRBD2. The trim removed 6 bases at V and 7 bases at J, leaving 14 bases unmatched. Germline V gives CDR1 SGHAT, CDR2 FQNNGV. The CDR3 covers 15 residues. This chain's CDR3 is CASRPPFRLAREQYF. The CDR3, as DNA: TGTGCCAGCAGGCCTCCCTTCCGACTAGCGAGAGAGCAGTACTTC. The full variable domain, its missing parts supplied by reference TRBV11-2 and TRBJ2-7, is EAGVAQSPRYKIIEKRQSVAFWCNPISGHATLYWYQQILGQGPKLLIQFQNNGVVDDSQLPKDRFSAERLKGVDSTLKIQPAKLEDSAVYLCASRPPFRLAREQYFGPGTRLTVT.